Below, 20 T cell receptor beta chains from the same sample are listed, as sequenced in a study of T cells in Graves' hyperthyroidism and ophthalmopathy. Authors of the study amplified TCR beta CDR3 regions from RNA transcripts. A first-round RT-PCR of the TCR CDR3 used the HTBI primer set. Using its own MiXCR run on the multiplex PCR reads, TCRdb lists one record per CDR3 protein. Among approximately 350,000 distinct CDR3 sequences listed, 13% to 15% were seen once. The sequencing sample was made of blood. The receptors stem from a woman aged 60-75 years with Graves' ophthalmopathy.

This clonotype was counted at least ten times. The genes are TRBV24-1 and TRBJ2-1; D might be TRBD2 (6 bases). Germline V gene sequence: CDR1 KGHDR, CDR2 SFDVKD. Trimming left V 5 bases short and J 9 bases short, with 22 bases between. This CDR3 is built from 16 residues. CDR3 in amino acids: CATSGAEGVPITEQFF. CDR3 coding DNA: TGTGCCACCAGTGGGGCGGAGGGAGTTCCAATCACTGAGCAGTTCTTC.

This chain links TRBV28 with TRBJ2-1, with a possible D match to TRBD2 (6 bases). This CDR3 has 16 amino acids. V lost 7 bases and J 4 bases, leaving 20 bases between the germline ends. From germline, CDR1 is MDHEN and CDR2 SYDVKM. The CDR3 region is CASTLRSSAAYNEQFF. As DNA, the CDR3 is TGTGCCAGCACCCTACGATCTAGCGCGGCATACAATGAGCAGTTCTTC.

This chain uses TRBV3-1 with TRBJ2-5; TRBD2 matches 8 bases. The germline gives CDR1 LGHDT, CDR2 YNNKEL (reference sequence). CDR3 length: 15 residues. The V and J ends lost 4 bases and 5 bases, in that order; junction bases with no gene match: 9. CDR3 sequence (DNA): TGTGCCAGCAGCCCAGGACTAGCCTTGAGGGAGACCCAGTACTTC. It is translated as CASSPGLALRETQYF.

The chain joins TRBV7-9 to TRBJ1-2; D remains ambiguous. The germline V gene encodes CDR1 SEHNR and CDR2 FQNEAQ (reference sequence). V was clipped by 8 bases and J by 2 bases, with 9 bases between them. The CDR3 extends over 12 amino acids. The DNA for the CDR3 is TGTGCCAGCGAGGGTTGGAACTATGGCTACACCTTC. Its translation: CASEGWNYGYTF.

The CDR3 loop reads CASTLVAGYGYTF. The DNA for the CDR3 is TGTGCCAGCACCCTCGTGGCGGGCTATGGCTACACCTTC. The chain is built from TRBV6-2 or TRBV6-3 and TRBJ1-2; D unclear. The CDR3 runs 13 residues. In germline, CDR1 is MNHEY, CDR2 SVGEGT. The ends were cut back, 7 bases at V and 4 bases at J, with 13 bases in the middle.

This clonotype was detected many times. The J gene is TRBJ2-3, the V gene TRBV5-1; the match to TRBD1 covers 10 bases. The length of the CDR3 is 16 residues. The ends lost 2 bases at V and 4 bases at J; junction bases unmatched: 7. Germline V CDR1 and CDR2: SGHRS, YFSETQ. This chain's CDR3 is CASSFPPGQGADTQYF. The CDR3 coding sequence is TGCGCCAGCAGCTTCCCCCCAGGACAGGGGGCAGATACGCAGTATTTT.

This clonotype is medium-sized by share. The rearrangement links TRBV30 to TRBJ2-2; 7 nucleotides agree with TRBD2. Germline CDR1 reads GTSNPN; CDR2 reads SVGIG (reference sequence). Losses at the gene ends were 0 bases for V and 6 bases for J; bases not matched to a gene: 10. This CDR3 is 16 amino acids long. The CDR3 here is CAWSVLGLGSAGELFF. Written as DNA, the CDR3 is TGTGCCTGGAGTGTACTCGGACTAGGGTCGGCCGGGGAGCTGTTTTTT. Complete variable domain (other parts from reference TRBV30 and TRBJ2-2): SQTIHQWPATLVQPVGSPLSLECTVEGTSNPNLYWYRQAAGRGLQLLFYSVGIGQISSEVPQNLSASRPQDRQFILSSKKLLLSDSGFYLCAWSVLGLGSAGELFFGEGSRLTVL.

The gene calls are TRBV19 and TRBJ2-5; D remains ambiguous. With 5 bases removed from V and 9 bases from J, the gap between germline ends came to 25 bases. Germline V CDR1 and CDR2: LNHDA, SQIVND (reference sequence). This CDR3 region has 16 residues. The CDR3 sequence is CASSSLPGSSARSQYF. The CDR3 nucleotides read TGTGCCAGTAGTTCACTTCCCGGGTCCTCGGCTAGGTCCCAGTACTTC.

This clonotype was counted many times. CDR3: CASRKIRGPGELFF. The CDR3 DNA follows: TGTGCCAGCAGAAAAATCAGGGGCCCCGGGGAGCTGTTTTTT. The chain uses TRBV7-2 and TRBJ2-2; possibly TRBD1 for D (6 bases). The germline V gene encodes CDR1 SGHTA and CDR2 FQGNSA. This CDR3 comprises 14 residues. Trimming removed 6 bases from V and 6 bases from J, with 14 bases in between.

In this sample, this clonotype turned up many times. This rearrangement joins TRBV7-9 to TRBJ2-7; 9 positions match TRBD2. The CDR3 spans 16 residues. The J segment lost 0 bases and the V segment lost 4 bases, leaving 7 bases of the junction unmatched. CDR1 SEHNR and CDR2 FQNEAQ come from the germline V gene (reference sequence). In nucleotides, the CDR3 is TGTGCCAGCAGCTCAGCGGGAGGAGCCTTCTCCTACGAGCAGTACTTC. Translating it yields CASSSAGGAFSYEQYF.

This clonotype was observed at least ten times. V and J are TRBV30 and TRBJ1-2, with no clear D. Germline V CDR1 and CDR2: GTSNPN, SVGIG (reference sequence). This CDR3 spans 12 amino acids. V was shortened by 2 bases and J by 3 bases, with 7 bases between the two germline ends. The CDR3 spells CAWSISYYGYTF. Written as DNA, the CDR3 is TGTGCCTGGAGTATCAGTTACTATGGCTACACCTTC.

This chain joins TRBV24-1 and TRBJ1-5; no definite D call. The V gene lost 8 bases and the J gene lost 6 bases, with 16 bases spanning the gap. The CDR3 contains 14 residues. Germline CDR1 KGHDR, CDR2 SFDVKD. The CDR3 loop is CATIRLGTSQPQHF. The CDR3 bases are TGTGCCACCATTAGGTTGGGAACTAGTCAGCCCCAGCATTTT.

The sample holds many counts of this clonotype. The gene calls are TRBV9 and TRBJ2-7, with D possibly being TRBD1 or TRBD2 (5 bases each). V lost 0 bases to trimming and J lost 3 bases, with 13 bases between them. The CDR3 runs to 15 residues. Germline lookup yields CDR1 SGDLS and CDR2 YYNGEE. CDR3 sequence: CASSVVGDDFYEQYF. The CDR3 DNA reads TGTGCCAGCAGCGTAGTTGGGGACGATTTCTACGAGCAGTACTTC.

This clonotype was seen ten or more times. The chain is built from TRBV7-6 and TRBJ2-7; 10 bases match TRBD1. The germline V gene encodes CDR1 SGHVS and CDR2 FNYEAQ. V dropped 1 base and J dropped 6; count of bases not matched to a gene: 6. This CDR3 contains 15 residues. Here the CDR3 reads CASSLVDRGLGEQYF. Written as DNA, the CDR3 is TGTGCCAGCAGCTTAGTTGACAGGGGGCTAGGCGAGCAGTACTTC.

The sample holds a few counts of this clonotype. The gene calls are TRBV25-1 and TRBJ2-3; D possibly corresponds to TRBD1 (8 bases). Germline CDR1 MGHDK, CDR2 SYGVNS. V dropped 4 bases and J dropped 0 bases, with 14 bases sitting between them. The CDR3 loop spans 16 amino acids. CDR3 nucleotides: TGTGCCAGCAGTGGATACAGGGGGGGGAGCACAGATACGCAGTATTTT. Its translation: CASSGYRGGSTDTQYF.

J is TRBJ1-1 and V is TRBV30; no definite D call. CDR1 and CDR2 (germline): GTSNPN, SVGIG (reference sequence). The CDR3 runs to 12 residues. The V end lost 3 bases, the J end lost 2 bases, and 7 bases lay between the germline ends. Written as DNA, the CDR3 is TGTGCCTGGAGCCTGTCTAACACTGAAGCTTTCTTT. Its protein is CAWSLSNTEAFF.

This clonotype was found many times. The gene calls are TRBV19 and TRBJ2-3, with 8 positions matching TRBD1. In germline, CDR1 is LNHDA, CDR2 SQIVND (reference sequence). The CDR3 length is 15 residues. The ends lost 3 bases at V and 3 bases at J; junction bases unmatched: 5. This chain's CDR3 is CASSIWTGKTDTQYF. In DNA, the CDR3 is TGTGCCAGTAGTATCTGGACAGGGAAGACAGATACGCAGTATTTT.

In this sample, this clonotype turned up many times. The V and J genes are TRBV30 and TRBJ2-7; tentatively, D is TRBD1 (5 bases). V lost 2 bases and J lost 2, with 13 bases in between. This CDR3 has 14 residues. CDR1 GTSNPN and CDR2 SVGIG come from the germline V gene (reference sequence). In DNA form, the CDR3 reads TGTGCCTGGAGTATTACAGGTGGTGCCTACGAGCAGTACTTC. It codes for CAWSITGGAYEQYF.

This clonotype was seen only a few times. J is TRBJ2-6 and V is TRBV30, with 7 bases lining up with TRBD2. Looked up from germline, CDR1 is GTSNPN and CDR2 is SVGIG (reference sequence). The CDR3 loop spans 13 amino acids. V lost 7 bases and J lost 9; bases outside the gene matches: 9. As DNA, the CDR3 is TGTGCCTCCGAAGGGAGGGCTCTCAACGTCCTGACTTTC. This encodes CASEGRALNVLTF.

This clonotype was counted between two and nine times. This chain connects TRBV20-1 to TRBJ2-3, with 8 positions matching TRBD2. The length of the CDR3 is 16 residues. Germline CDR1 is DFQATT and CDR2 is SNEGSKA (reference sequence). The V segment lost 6 bases and the J segment 6 bases; nucleotides outside the gene matches: 17. CDR3 protein: CSANLLAAGGGDTQYF. CDR3 bases: TGCAGTGCAAACCTTCTAGCGGCCGGGGGGGGGGATACGCAGTATTTT.